This T cell receptor beta chain derives from a study of radiation and T cells in renal cell carcinoma. Using immunoSEQ multiplex PCR, the repertoire was profiled, and TCRdb retains in-frame clones only, with some absent. The sample lists about 130,000 clones, 80% to 85% seen once, with under 4% in the top ten. CDR1 is SGHRS and CDR2 is YFSETQ in the germline V gene. The CDR3 is 16 residues long. V was trimmed by 3 bases and J by 1 base, leaving 13 bases between them. The time point: baseline pretreatment blood. The treatment: 15 Gy SBRT to primary tumor, nephrectomy 4 weeks later. Serial blood draws occurred at baseline and 2 and 4 weeks post-SBRT.

Specimen: blood, collected from a patient whose treatment included radiotherapy and nephrectomy. The chain recombines TRBV5-1 with TRBJ2-2, with D perhaps given as TRBD1 or TRBD2 (5 bases each). This TCR came from a woman in her sixties with renal cell carcinoma. CDR3 in amino acids: CASSSPGTENTGELFF. In DNA, the CDR3 is TGCGCCAGCAGCTCCCCCGGGACCGAGAACACCGGGGAGCTGTTTTTT.